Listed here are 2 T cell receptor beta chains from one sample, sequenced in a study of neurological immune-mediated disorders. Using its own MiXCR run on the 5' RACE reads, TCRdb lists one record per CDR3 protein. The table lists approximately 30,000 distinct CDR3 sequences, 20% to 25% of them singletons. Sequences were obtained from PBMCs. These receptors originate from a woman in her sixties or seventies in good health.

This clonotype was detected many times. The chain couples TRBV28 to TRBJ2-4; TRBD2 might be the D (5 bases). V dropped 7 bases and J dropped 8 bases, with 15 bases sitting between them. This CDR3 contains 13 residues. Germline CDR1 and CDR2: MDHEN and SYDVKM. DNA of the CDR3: TGTGCCAGCACCCCGGGAAATTGGGACATTCAGTACTTC. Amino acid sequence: CASTPGNWDIQYF.

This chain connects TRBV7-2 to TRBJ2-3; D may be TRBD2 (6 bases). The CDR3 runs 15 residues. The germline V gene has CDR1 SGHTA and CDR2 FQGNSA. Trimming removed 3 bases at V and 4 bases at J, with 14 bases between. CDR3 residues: CASSLPGGSADTQYF. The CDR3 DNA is TGTGCCAGCAGCTTGCCCGGAGGGAGCGCAGATACGCAGTATTTT.